A selection of T cell receptor beta chains follows, all from one sample in a study of vaccination and CD4 T cells after COVID-19. TCRdb used MiXCR to reprocess the PCR reads, holding one entry per CDR3 protein. The sample gives 15,000 to 20,000 distinct CDR3 sequences, approximately 67% of which show up once; 6% to 8.5% is in the top ten. These receptors are not linked to any known antigen. The sequenced material came from CD4+ T cells from blood, cultured in vitro. The receptors shown here come from a human donor who had recovered from COVID-19. CDR3s include the opening cysteine and the closing phenylalanine or tryptophan. The D gene is left open where the match is weak. A row's size may be missing; if present it is once, few, many or a size class.

CDR3	DNA	size	J	length	D	V
CASREGTPLRYGYTF	TGTGCCAGCAGAGAAGGGACACCCCTTAGGTATGGCTACACCTTC	NA	TRBJ1-2	15	NA	TRBV7-2
CASSENRRGSEAFF	TGCGCCAGCAGTGAGAACAGGCGAGGTTCCGAAGCTTTCTTT	NA	TRBJ1-1	14	NA	TRBV10-1
CASRDAGTDIEKLFF	TGTGCCAGCAGAGACGCCGGGACAGACATTGAAAAACTGTTTTTT	NA	TRBJ1-4	15	TRBD1	TRBV6-2/TRBV6-3
CSARDFTFGQIHNSPLHF	TGCAGTGCTAGAGACTTCACCTTCGGGCAAATCCATAATTCACCCCTCCACTTT	NA	TRBJ1-6	18	NA	TRBV20-1
CASSLTSYKEGDTQYF	TGTGCCAGCAGCTTAACGAGCTACAAAGAAGGAGATACGCAGTATTTT	NA	TRBJ2-3	16	NA	TRBV7-9
CASSPPDSLPQHF	TGTGCCAGCAGCCCCCCCGATTCGCTGCCCCAGCATTTT	once	TRBJ1-5	13	NA	TRBV7-2
CASSLWAGERGYTF	TGTGCCAGCAGTTTATGGGCGGGGGAGCGTGGCTACACCTTC	NA	TRBJ1-2	14	NA	TRBV27
CSAKAGGLEGHSYNSPLHF	TGCAGTGCTAAGGCTGGAGGCCTGGAGGGTCACTCCTATAATTCACCCCTCCACTTT	NA	TRBJ1-6	19	NA	TRBV20-1
CASSSRVDTEAFF	TGTGCCAGCAGCTCAAGGGTGGACACTGAAGCTTTCTTT	NA	TRBJ1-1	13	NA	TRBV9
CASSLVSNSNQPQHF	TGTGCCAGCAGCTTAGTCAGTAATAGCAATCAGCCCCAGCATTTT	NA	TRBJ1-5	15	NA	TRBV7-2
CASSVSPKRNTEAFF	TGTGCCAGCAGCGTTTCTCCCAAAAGGAACACTGAAGCTTTCTTT	NA	TRBJ1-1	15	NA	TRBV9
CASSLHPTNQETQYF	TGCGCCAGCAGCTTGCACCCTACCAACCAAGAGACCCAGTACTTC	NA	TRBJ2-5	15	NA	TRBV5-1
CASSQDLPAGELFF	TGTGCCAGCAGCCAAGATCTTCCGGCCGGGGAGCTGTTTTTT	NA	TRBJ2-2	14	NA	TRBV4-2
CASSYRYSNTEAFF	TGTGCCAGCAGTTACCGGTACAGTAACACTGAAGCTTTCTTT	NA	TRBJ1-1	14	NA	TRBV6-5
CASSPGGVISSYEQYF	TGTGCCAGCAGCCCGGGTGGGGTAATAAGCTCCTACGAGCAGTACTTC	NA	TRBJ2-7	16	NA	TRBV7-3
CASSFRDRGPREQFF	TGTGCCAGCAGCTTCCGGGACAGGGGGCCGCGTGAGCAGTTCTTC	NA	TRBJ2-1	15	TRBD1	TRBV7-2
CASSLAWGTGEKLFF	TGTGCCAGCAGCTTAGCCTGGGGGACCGGTGAAAAACTGTTTTTT	NA	TRBJ1-4	15	NA	TRBV7-8
CASSFDRVETQYF	TGTGCCAGCAGCTTTGACAGGGTCGAGACCCAGTACTTC	medium-sized	TRBJ2-5	13	TRBD1	TRBV5-6
CASTRTGTDYGYTF	TGTGCCAGCACCCGGACAGGGACTGACTATGGCTACACCTTC	NA	TRBJ1-2	14	TRBD1	TRBV7-8
CASSEGGMNTEAFF	TGTGCCAGCAGCGAGGGAGGGATGAACACTGAAGCTTTCTTT	NA	TRBJ1-1	14	NA	TRBV2
CATSDPGTSGVNEQFF	TGTGCCACCAGTGATCCCGGGACTAGCGGTGTGAATGAGCAGTTCTTC	NA	TRBJ2-1	16	TRBD2	TRBV24-1
CASGQNLRDQYF	TGTGCCAGCGGACAGAATTTACGAGATCAGTACTTC	NA	TRBJ2-7	12	NA	TRBV7-9
CASHSPSGETQYF	TGTGCCAGCCATTCACCATCGGGGGAGACCCAGTACTTC	NA	TRBJ2-5	13	NA	TRBV19
CASSLQGTGGDGYTF	TGTGCCAGCAGCTTACAGGGGACGGGGGGGGACGGCTACACCTTC	NA	TRBJ1-2	15	NA	TRBV7-2